A single sample gave rise to the 9 T cell receptor beta chains below, sequenced in a study of beta chain features in type 1 diabetes. TCRB transcripts that were expressed got sequenced, as all of the isolated RNA had been reverse transcribed. Some clones are missing from TCRdb's copy, which holds only in-frame ones; the method was immunoSEQ multiplex PCR. The sample includes 300,000 to 350,000 clones, 15% to 20% seen only once; the top ten take approximately 0.043%. Sequenced: naive CD4+ T cells from blood. These receptors originate from a woman aged 18-29 years in good health.

The J gene is TRBJ1-1, the V gene TRBV18; D not resolved. The V and J ends lost 2 bases and 2 bases respectively, with 6 bases between them. Germline CDR1 reads KGHSH; CDR2 reads LQKENI. CDR3 length: 13 residues. The CDR3 nucleotides read TGTGCCAGCTCACCAGAGAAAAACACTGAAGCTTTCTTT. It specifies CASSPEKNTEAFF.

As DNA, the CDR3 is TGTGCCAGCACCCCCTCGGAAGAGACCCAGTACTTC. Its protein product is CASTPSEETQYF. This sequence joins TRBV11-3 and TRBJ2-5; D remains unclear. This CDR3 comprises 12 residues. V lost 7 bases and J 3 bases, leaving 9 bases between the germline ends. Germline lookup yields CDR1 SGHNT and CDR2 YENEEA. Full variable domain (missing parts from reference TRBV11-3 and TRBJ2-5): EAGVVQSPRYKIIEKKQPVAFWCNPISGHNTLYWYLQNLGQGPELLIRYENEEAVDDSQLPKDRFSAERLKGVDSTLKIQPAELGDSAVYLCASTPSEETQYFGPGTRLLVL.

The chain has TRBV13 and TRBJ2-7, with D uncertain. This CDR3 has 13 residues. CDR1 and CDR2 (germline): PRHDT, FYEKMQ (reference sequence). Trimming cost V 5 bases and J 0 bases, with 8 bases left between them. The CDR3 nucleotides are TGTGCCAGCAGCCCCCCCTCCTCCTACGAGCAGTACTTC. Residues: CASSPPSSYEQYF.

This clone has just a few counts. The gene calls are TRBV9 and TRBJ2-5, with D possibly being TRBD2 (6 bases). CDR1 and CDR2 (germline): SGDLS, YYNGEE. The CDR3 contains 13 residues. V was cut by 0 bases and J by 8 bases, with 11 bases left in between. CDR3 region: CASSVEVGGTQYF. The CDR3 DNA is TGTGCCAGCAGCGTAGAAGTCGGGGGAACCCAGTACTTC.

This clone was observed a handful of times. At the DNA level, this CDR3 is encoded by other sequences in the same sample as well. The V gene is TRBV5-1, the J gene TRBJ2-3; possible D gene TRBD1, 6 bases. The CDR3 covers 13 residues. The germline V and J ends were trimmed by 0 bases and 4 bases, with 6 bases remaining between them. The germline V gene encodes CDR1 SGHRS and CDR2 YFSETQ. As DNA, the CDR3 is TGCGCCAGCAGCTTGGAGGGGGCAGATACGCAGTATTTT. This codes for CASSLEGADTQYF.

In this sample, this clone turned up a few times. This chain uses TRBV25-1 with TRBJ2-1; 11 bases are a match to TRBD2. V dropped 4 bases and J dropped 6; count of bases not matched to a gene: 8. Germline V gives CDR1 MGHDK, CDR2 SYGVNS. This CDR3 is 16 amino acids long. CDR3: CASSASGTSGFNEQFF. The CDR3 bases are TGTGCCAGCAGTGCCTCCGGGACTAGCGGCTTCAATGAGCAGTTCTTC.

V usage is TRBV15 and J usage is TRBJ2-7; D gene unclear. Between the trimmed V and J ends, which lost 1 base and 2 bases, there was a span of 9 bases. This CDR3 is built from 14 residues. Germline CDR1 reads LNHNV; CDR2 reads YYDKDF (reference sequence). The DNA for the CDR3 is TGTGCCACCAGCAGAGCCTCGGTGGCCTACGAGCAGTACTTC. This translates into CATSRASVAYEQYF.

In its sample, this clone was seen a few times. This sequence joins TRBV7-2 and TRBJ2-3; 11 bases align to TRBD2. Germline V lookup: CDR1 SGHTA, CDR2 FQGNSA. The CDR3 covers 15 residues. Trimming cost V 5 bases and J 2 bases; bases outside gene matches: 3. The CDR3 bases are TGTGCCAGCAGCCCGGGACTAGCGGACACAGATACGCAGTATTTT. It encodes CASSPGLADTDTQYF.

In this sample, this clone turned up a few times. The chain combines TRBV4-1 with TRBJ2-7; tentative D call: TRBD1 (5 bases). V was shortened by 3 bases and J by 6 bases, with 15 bases between the two germline ends. The germline gives CDR1 MGHRA, CDR2 YSYEKL. CDR3 length equals 14 residues. This CDR3 reads CASSQPTARSEQYF. The CDR3 nucleotides read TGCGCCAGCAGCCAGCCGACAGCCCGAAGCGAGCAGTACTTC.